The following is a T cell receptor (beta chain) sequence with its context. The sample originates from a study of blood T cell repertoires in COVID-19. Study-wide background: The study drew acute and convalescent COVID-19 samples from the United States, Italy and Spain.

Germline V gene sequence: CDR1 LNHDA, CDR2 SQIVND (reference sequence). V lost 3 bases, J lost 6 bases, and 4 bases stayed unmatched. The CDR3 sequence is 15 residues long. Data came from immunoSEQ multiplex PCR; TCRdb stores just in-frame clones and leaves some out. The sample lists around 39,000 clones; roughly 90% were seen once. This sequence was found in a man between 65 and 85 years old with acute or convalescent COVID-19. Sequencing used peripheral blood. The chain carries TRBV19 and TRBJ2-2; the match to TRBD2 covers 10 bases. CDR3 sequence: CASSILAGDAGELFF. The CDR3 nucleotides read TGTGCCAGTAGTATTCTAGCGGGAGATGCCGGGGAGCTGTTTTTT.